This entry describes one TCR beta chain. This sample is drawn from a study of technical replicates of blood from a few donors. Sequencing was performed with immunoSEQ multiplex PCR; in TCRdb, only in-frame clones are kept and a portion is missing. The sample carries tens of thousands of clones, roughly 90% recorded once. Germline V gene data show CDR1 as MGHRA and CDR2 as YSYEKL. V was cut by 4 bases and J by 0 bases, with 16 bases left in between. This CDR3 is 16 amino acids long. The rearrangement links TRBV4-1 to TRBJ2-7; D gene ambiguous. The TCR sequence derives from a human donor in good health. The sample comprised T cells isolated from PBMCs. CDR3 DNA sequence: TGCGCCAGCAGCCTTGCAGGTGCCCCCAGCTCCTACGAGCAGTACTTC. Encoded protein: CASSLAGAPSSYEQYF.